This note documents a single TCR beta chain sequence. The target antigen is unknown. TCRdb used MiXCR to reprocess the RT-PCR reads, holding one entry per CDR3 protein. The repertoire consists of about 17,000 distinct CDR3 sequences, with 55% to 70% occurring once and the leading ten covering less than 2.5%. The entry originates in a study of yellow fever vaccine responses in identical twins. Study-level findings and limits: The authors reported partly convergent, partly personalized vaccine responses in identical twins.

This CDR3 has 12 residues. Germline V lookup: CDR1 SGHNT, CDR2 YENEEA. V gave up 4 bases and J gave up 8 bases, with 10 bases separating them. The clonotype was recovered from a woman aged 18-35 years who received the yellow fever vaccine. The material was T cells from blood (PBMCs), unsorted or a sorted subset (not recorded which), obtained before or after yellow fever vaccination (not recorded which). The V gene is TRBV11-3, the J gene TRBJ2-3, with no clear D. CDR3 amino acids: CASSSSYPTQYF. Here the CDR3 DNA reads TGTGCCAGCAGCTCCAGCTACCCTACGCAGTATTTT.